A single sample gave rise to the 11 T cell receptor beta chains below, sequenced in a study of T cell clonality in common variable immunodeficiency. Sequenced by immunoSEQ multiplex PCR; TCRdb stores in-frame clones only, minus some. This sample has around 40,000 clones, each found more than once. Sample: peripheral blood mononuclear cells. The receptor set was obtained from a person aged 18 to 75 in good health.

Concerning this clone itself: The sequence runs out 3 residues before the end of the CDR3; the remainder is reconstructed from the germline J gene. The J gene is TRBJ2-1, the V gene TRBV19; TRBD2 aligns across 11 bases. With 9 bases clipped from V and 1 base from J, the junction kept 5 bases outside the gene matches. Germline CDR1 is LNHDA and CDR2 is SQIVND (reference sequence). CDR3 length equals 15 residues. The part of the CDR3 DNA that was read is TGTGCCAGCACTCTAGCGGGAGGATCCTACAATGAG. Translation: CASTLAGGSYNE. The full CDR3 is CASTLAGGSYNEQFF.

In this sample, this clone turned up many times. The read stops 3 residues short of the end of the CDR3; the missing end is completed from the germline J gene. The chain couples TRBV11-2 to TRBJ1-6; a weak D match, TRBD1 (5 bases). This CDR3 spans 12 amino acids. Germline values: CDR1 SGHAT, CDR2 FQNNGV. The CDR3 bases that were read are TGTGCCAGCAGCGCCAGGGATTTGCCC. Translated, it gives CASSARDLP. The full CDR3 sequence reads CASSARDLPLHF.

There are many counts of this clone. Coverage ceases 3 residues before the CDR3 finishes, and the germline J gene fills in the end. The chain uses TRBV20-1 and TRBJ2-1, with a tentative D call TRBD2 (6 bases). Trimming left V 0 bases short and J 0 bases short, with 15 bases between. This CDR3 is built from 17 residues. The germline V gene has CDR1 DFQATT and CDR2 SNEGSKA (reference sequence). Partial CDR3 DNA: TGCAGTGCTAGAGATCTTGAGCGGGTCTACTCCTACAATGAG. Its translation: CSARDLERVYSYNE. The CDR3 in its entirety is CSARDLERVYSYNEQFF.

This clone has a count of ten or more. The sequence runs out 3 residues before the end of the CDR3; the remainder is reconstructed from the germline J gene. The chain employs TRBV7-2 and TRBJ2-7; D is possibly TRBD2 (5 bases). Germline loops: CDR1 SGHTA, CDR2 FQGNSA. V was shortened by 1 base and J by 3 bases, with 13 bases between the two germline ends. The CDR3 totals 15 residues. Here the CDR3 reads CASSLGEVANYEQYF. The covered CDR3 bases are TGTGCCAGCAGCTTAGGTGAAGTAGCGAACTACGAG.

The table lists this clone with many counts. The read finishes 3 residues shy of the CDR3 end, and the germline J gene is used to complete it. The gene calls are TRBV2 and TRBJ2-7; 7 bases match TRBD1. The V segment lost 6 bases and the J segment 5 bases; nucleotides outside the gene matches: 7. The CDR3 totals 13 residues. CDR1 and CDR2 (germline): SNHLY, FYNNEI. The CDR3 bases that were read are TGTGCCAGCAGGGACAGGACCCTCGACGAG. Translation: CASRDRTLDE. The whole CDR3 is CASRDRTLDEQYF. Together with reference TRBV2 and TRBJ2-7, the CDR3 gives the full variable domain: EPEVTQTPSHQVTQMGQEVILRCVPISNHLYFYWYRQILGQKVEFLVSFYNNEISEKSEIFDDQFSVERPDGSNFTLKIRSTKLEDSAMYFCASRDRTLDEQYFGPGTRLTVT.

At least ten counts were recorded for this clone. Sequencing ends 3 residues short of the CDR3 end; the germline J gene provides the rest. The chain recombines TRBV18 with TRBJ1-1; 8 bases are shared with TRBD1. The CDR3 contains 14 residues. Losses at the gene ends were 5 bases for V and 4 bases for J; bases not matched to a gene: 6. Germline V gene data show CDR1 as KGHSH and CDR2 as LQKENI. CDR3 DNA (partial): TGTGCCAGCTCAGCTGGACAGGGAAGCACTGAA. Translated, it gives CASSAGQGSTE. The entire CDR3 protein reads CASSAGQGSTEAFF.

This clone was observed many times. The CDR3 end lies 3 residues beyond the end of the read and is filled in from the germline J gene. The chain recombines TRBV19 with TRBJ2-3; perhaps TRBD2 as D (5 bases). The CDR3 covers 16 residues. Deletions cut 7 bases from V and 6 bases from J, with 23 bases between. Germline CDR1 reads LNHDA; CDR2 reads SQIVND (reference sequence). The covered CDR3 bases are TGTGCCAGTACCGTTCGCGGGCGGAACCTGAGGGATACG. This sequence encodes CASTVRGRNLRDT. The full CDR3 reads CASTVRGRNLRDTQYF.

This clone has ten or more counts. The CDR3 bases that were read are TGCGCCAGCAGTCGTACCGACAGTCCTCGGGAGACC. Translation: CASSRTDSPRET. The full CDR3 protein reads CASSRTDSPRETQYF. This chain joins TRBV23-1 and TRBJ2-5; D is possibly TRBD1 (5 bases). The observed sequence ends 3 residues before the CDR3 terminus, with the missing tail filled in from the germline J gene. TRBV23-1 is assigned to the ORF class and has an uncertain function. V gave up 4 bases and J gave up 5 bases, with 17 bases separating them. The CDR3 has 15 residues.

This clone has a count of ten or more. The read falls 3 residues short of the CDR3 end, and the missing part is taken from the germline J gene. The genes are TRBV5-3 and TRBJ1-5, with D possibly matching TRBD1 (6 bases). TRBV5-3 is an ORF; its function is uncertain. The ends were cut back, 4 bases at V and 2 bases at J, with 10 bases in the middle. The CDR3 extends over 14 amino acids. CDR3 DNA, as far as it was read: TGTGCCAGAAGCCCTAGACAGGGCAATCAGCCC. Translation gives CARSPRQGNQP. In full, the CDR3 reads CARSPRQGNQPQHF.

Ten or more counts support this clone. The read terminates 3 residues before the CDR3 end, so the remaining end is supplied by the germline J gene. This rearrangement joins TRBV5-4 to TRBJ2-1; 8 bases agree with TRBD2. CDR1 is SGHNT and CDR2 is YYREEE in the germline V gene (reference sequence). V was pared by 6 bases and J by 6 bases, with 5 bases of the junction left unmatched. This CDR3 is 13 amino acids long. The sequenced CDR3 bases are TGTGCCAGCACCCCCGGGACTAGCAATGAG. The encoded protein is CASTPGTSNE. The CDR3 as a whole reads CASTPGTSNEQFF.

This clone was recorded at least ten times. The read comes to an end 3 residues before the CDR3 does, leaving the germline J gene to fill in the end. The chain carries TRBV20-1 and TRBJ2-1, with 7 bases identical to TRBD2. The J segment lost 3 bases and the V segment lost 5 bases, leaving 19 bases of the junction unmatched. Germline CDR1 reads DFQATT; CDR2 reads SNEGSKA (reference sequence). The CDR3 has 18 amino acids. The CDR3 region is CSASPKSIGGSFYNEQFF. CDR3 DNA, as far as it was read: TGCAGTGCTTCCCCAAAAAGTATTGGCGGGAGTTTCTACAATGAG.